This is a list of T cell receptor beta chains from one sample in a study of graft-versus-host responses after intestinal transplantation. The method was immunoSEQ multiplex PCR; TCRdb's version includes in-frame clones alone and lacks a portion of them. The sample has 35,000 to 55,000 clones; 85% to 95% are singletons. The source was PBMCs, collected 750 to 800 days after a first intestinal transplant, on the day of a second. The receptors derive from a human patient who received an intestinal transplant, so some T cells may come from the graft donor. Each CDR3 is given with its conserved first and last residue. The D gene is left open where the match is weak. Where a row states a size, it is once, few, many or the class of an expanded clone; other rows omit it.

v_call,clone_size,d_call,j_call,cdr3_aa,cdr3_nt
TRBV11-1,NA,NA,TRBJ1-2,CASSLGAGEYGYTF,TGTGCCAGCAGCTTAGGCGCCGGAGAATATGGCTACACCTTC
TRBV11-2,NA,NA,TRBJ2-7,CASSFVYEQYF,TGTGCCAGCAGCTTTGTCTACGAGCAGTACTTC
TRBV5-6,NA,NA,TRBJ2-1,CASSWRDGSSYNEQFF,TGTGCCAGCAGCTGGCGGGATGGGAGCTCCTACAATGAGCAGTTCTTC
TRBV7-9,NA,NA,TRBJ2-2,CASSLEYAGELFF,TGTGCCAGCAGCTTAGAATACGCCGGGGAGCTGTTTTTT
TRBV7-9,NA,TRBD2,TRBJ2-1,CASSLDTTFGIAGVNEQFF,TGTGCCAGCAGCTTAGATACGACGTTTGGGATAGCGGGAGTGAATGAGCAGTTCTTC
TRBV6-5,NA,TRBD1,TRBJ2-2,CASRTGVNTGELFF,TGTGCCAGCAGGACAGGGGTAAACACCGGGGAGCTGTTTTTT
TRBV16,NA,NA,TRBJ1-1,CASSLLAGRSTEAFF,TGTGCCAGCAGCCTATTGGCAGGGAGGAGCACTGAAGCTTTCTTT
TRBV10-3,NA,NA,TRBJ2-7,CAIREGTGEQYF,TGTGCCATCAGGGAGGGGACGGGCGAGCAGTACTTC
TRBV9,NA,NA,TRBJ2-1,CASSVEGTPGNEQFF,TGTGCCAGCAGCGTAGAGGGCACCCCGGGGAATGAGCAGTTCTTC
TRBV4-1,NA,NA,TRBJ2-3,CASSPRDTTDTQYF,TGCGCCAGCAGCCCCCGGGACACCACAGATACGCAGTATTTT
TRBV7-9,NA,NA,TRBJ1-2,CASSLGGDYGYTF,TGTGCCAGCAGCTTAGGTGGGGACTATGGCTACACCTTC
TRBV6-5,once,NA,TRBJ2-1,CASSWDGATEQFF,TGTGCCAGCAGCTGGGACGGGGCTACGGAGCAGTTCTTC
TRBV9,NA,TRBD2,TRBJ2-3,CASSVSGSIRANTQYF,TGTGCCAGCAGCGTTAGCGGGAGTATACGGGCGAATACGCAGTATTTT
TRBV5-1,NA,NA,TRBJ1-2,CASSLGSLSGYTF,TGCGCCAGCAGCTTGGGGAGCCTGAGTGGCTACACCTTC
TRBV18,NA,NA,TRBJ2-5,CASSPVPLQETQYF,TGTGCCAGCTCACCCGTTCCCCTCCAAGAGACCCAGTACTTC
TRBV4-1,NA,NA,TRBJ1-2,CASSQDAYGYTF,TGCGCCAGCAGCCAAGACGCCTATGGCTACACTTTC
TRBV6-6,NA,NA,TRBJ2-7,CASSLRSSYEQYF,TGTGCCAGCAGTCTCAGGTCCTCCTACGAGCAGTACTTC
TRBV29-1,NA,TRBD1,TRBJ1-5,CSVVTGGDQPQHF,TGCAGCGTTGTTACAGGGGGCGATCAGCCCCAGCATTTT
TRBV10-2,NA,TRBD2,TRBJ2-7,CASRGGTEQYF,TGCGCCTCGAGGGGAGGGACCGAGCAGTACTTC
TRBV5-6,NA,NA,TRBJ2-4,CASSLPGIKNIQYF,TGTGCCAGCAGCTTGCCCGGAATTAAAAACATTCAGTACTTC
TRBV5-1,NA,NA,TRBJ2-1,CASSYGRHREGEQFF,TGCGCCAGCAGCTACGGACGCCACCGAGAGGGTGAGCAGTTCTTC
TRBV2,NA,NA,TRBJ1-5,CASSVGYGQPQHF,TGTGCCAGCAGTGTTGGGTATGGTCAGCCCCAGCATTTT
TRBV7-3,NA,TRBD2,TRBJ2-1,CASSRGLAGGGEQFF,TGTGCCAGCAGCAGAGGACTAGCGGGAGGAGGTGAGCAGTTCTTC
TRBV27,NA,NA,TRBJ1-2,CASSAINTGRTDGYTF,TGTGCCAGCAGTGCAATTAATACAGGGAGGACGGATGGCTACACCTTC
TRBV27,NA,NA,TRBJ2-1,CASSLQVWYEQFF,TGTGCCAGCAGTCTTCAGGTTTGGTATGAGCAGTTCTTC
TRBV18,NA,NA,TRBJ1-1,CASSLGTAGNTEAFF,TGTGCCAGCTCACTAGGGACGGCTGGGAACACTGAAGCTTTCTTT
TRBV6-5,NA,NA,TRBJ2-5,CASSYYFRQPPLYF,TGTGCCAGCAGTTACTATTTCAGACAGCCCCCACTGTACTTC
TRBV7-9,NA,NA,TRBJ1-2,CASSPPRGAGDNYGYTF,TGTGCCAGCAGCCCCCCGCGGGGGGCGGGCGATAACTATGGCTACACCTTC
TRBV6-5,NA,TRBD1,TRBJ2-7,CASSYSRTGGYEQYF,TGTGCCAGCAGTTACTCGAGGACAGGGGGATACGAGCAGTACTTC
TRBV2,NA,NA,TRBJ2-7,CASYERQESYEQYF,TGTGCCAGCTATGAAAGACAGGAGTCCTACGAGCAGTACTTC
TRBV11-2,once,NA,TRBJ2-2,CASSLGTGELFF,TGTGCCAGCAGCTTAGGGACCGGGGAGCTGTTTTTT
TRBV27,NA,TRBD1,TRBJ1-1,CASSPRTGGLYTEAFF,TGTGCCAGCAGTCCCCGGACAGGGGGACTATACACTGAAGCTTTCTTT
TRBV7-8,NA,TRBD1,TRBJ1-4,CASSAQGATNEKLFF,TGTGCCAGCAGCGCTCAGGGGGCTACTAATGAAAAACTGTTTTTT
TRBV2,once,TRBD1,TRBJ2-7,CASSLTGILYEQYF,TGTGCCAGCAGTCTGACAGGGATCTTGTACGAGCAGTACTTC
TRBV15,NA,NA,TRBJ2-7,CATSRDRPKVLGGETPGYEQYF,TGTGCCACCAGCAGAGATCGGCCCAAGGTATTAGGTGGAGAAACCCCCGGCTACGAGCAGTACTTC
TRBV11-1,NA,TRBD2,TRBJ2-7,CASSLADPGLVTEQYF,TGTGCCAGCAGCTTAGCCGATCCGGGACTAGTAACCGAGCAGTACTTC
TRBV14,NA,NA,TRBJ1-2,CASSQSRATYGYTF,TGTGCCAGCAGCCAGAGTAGGGCGACCTATGGCTACACCTTC
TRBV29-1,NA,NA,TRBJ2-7,CSVQKARDQYF,TGCAGCGTTCAAAAGGCGCGAGATCAGTACTTC
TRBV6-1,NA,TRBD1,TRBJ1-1,CASSVQAGGTEAFF,TGTGCCAGCAGTGTTCAGGCAGGGGGGACTGAAGCTTTCTTT
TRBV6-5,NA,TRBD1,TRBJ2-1,CASSSDRAAGNEQFF,TGTGCCAGCAGTTCAGACAGGGCGGCTGGAAATGAGCAGTTCTTC
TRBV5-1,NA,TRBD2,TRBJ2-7,CASSFGLAGYEQYF,TGCGCCAGCAGTTTCGGACTAGCGGGGTACGAGCAGTACTTC
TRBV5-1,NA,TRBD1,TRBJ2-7,CASSTTGQAWSSYEQYF,TGCGCCAGCAGCACTACCGGACAGGCCTGGAGCTCCTACGAGCAGTACTTC
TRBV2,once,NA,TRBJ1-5,CASSAAGSNQPQHF,TGTGCCAGCAGTGCAGCTGGGAGCAATCAGCCCCAGCATTTT
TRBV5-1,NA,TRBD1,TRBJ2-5,CASAPGTVETQYF,TGCGCCAGCGCCCCCGGGACAGTTGAGACCCAGTACTTC
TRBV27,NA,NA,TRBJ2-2,CASRPTESYLANTGELFF,TGTGCCAGCAGGCCAACAGAGTCCTATCTCGCGAACACCGGGGAGCTGTTTTTT
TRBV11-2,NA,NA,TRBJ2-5,CASSLARGGTQYF,TGTGCCAGCAGCTTAGCCAGGGGAGGGACCCAGTACTTC
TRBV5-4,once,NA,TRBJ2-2,CASSRDTTGELFF,TGTGCCAGCAGTCGGGACACCACCGGGGAGCTGTTTTTT
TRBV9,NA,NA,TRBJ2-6,CASSVGSGANVLTF,TGTGCCAGCAGCGTAGGGTCTGGGGCCAACGTCCTGACTTTC
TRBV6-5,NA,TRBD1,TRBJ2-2,CASTQDRVAGELFF,TGTGCCAGCACTCAAGACAGGGTAGCCGGGGAGCTGTTTTTT